The clone carrying this TCR beta chain was seen many times. Its antigen remains unidentified. Using its own MiXCR run on the reads, TCRdb lists one record per CDR3 protein. The sample records fewer than 350,000 distinct CDR3 sequences, 9.5% being singletons. These data are taken from a study of T cell repertoires in cytomegalovirus infection. Study information: Public TCR beta signatures were indicative of both CMV infection and a matching HLA type. Findings and limits, study-wide: Clonotype analysis showed dominance of the ex vivo response by HLA-C-restricted CMV-specific TCR beta clonotypes. Summed frequency of public TCR beta families distinguished CMV carriers with the relevant HLA.

Germline V gene sequence: CDR1 SGHTA, CDR2 FQGTGA. Losses at the gene ends were 2 bases for V and 3 bases for J; bases not matched to a gene: 3. The CDR3 runs to 15 residues. The V gene is TRBV7-3, the J gene TRBJ2-1, with TRBD1 identical over 8 bases. Sequenced sample: PBMCs. The sequence was collected from a human donor in good health (CMV status not recorded). Some clones in this sample may be carry-over from other donors' samples. The CDR3 loop reads CASSLSGQGYNEQFF. CDR3 nucleotides: TGTGCCAGCAGCTTATCCGGACAGGGCTACAATGAGCAGTTCTTC.